This TCR beta chain stems from a study of blood T cell repertoires in COVID-19. This CDR3 is built from 15 residues. The germline V gene has CDR1 SGHAT and CDR2 FQNNGV. With 2 bases clipped from V and 0 bases from J, the junction kept 4 bases outside the gene matches. Method: immunoSEQ multiplex PCR; TCRdb's copy keeps in-frame clones and lacks some. The sample holds under 250,000 clones, roughly 85% seen once. The chain employs TRBV11-2 and TRBJ2-7; 7 bases are a match to TRBD2. Material: peripheral blood. The receptor comes from a woman aged 18 to 35 with acute or convalescent COVID-19. CDR3 sequence reads: CASSLWDYSSYEQYF. The CDR3 coding sequence is TGTGCCAGCAGCTTATGGGACTACAGCTCCTACGAGCAGTACTTC.